The 19 T cell receptor beta chains below were found in one sample sequenced in a study of T cell changes during pregnancy in multiple sclerosis. Generated by immunoSEQ multiplex PCR, the TCRdb table keeps only in-frame clones and is missing some. The repertoire holds tens of thousands of clones, with over 80% as singletons. The source was CD8+ T cells from peripheral blood mononuclear cells, collected in the third trimester of pregnancy. These receptor sequences come from a female donor in good health, enrolled as a control in a pregnancy study.

V and J are TRBV5-6 and TRBJ1-1, with TRBD1 identical over 8 bases. The CDR3 consists of 15 residues. Germline trimming cut 2 bases from V and 5 bases from J; bases unmatched to any gene: 8. Germline V gene sequence: CDR1 SGHDT, CDR2 YYEEEE. The CDR3 DNA reads as TGTGCCAGCAGCTTAGTCCAGGACAGGGTTACTGAAGCTTTCTTT. This sequence encodes CASSLVQDRVTEAFF.

The chain has TRBV19 and TRBJ2-7; tentatively, D is TRBD1 (5 bases). Between the trimmed V and J ends, which lost 5 bases and 1 base, there was a span of 9 bases. Germline V gene lookup returns CDR1 LNHDA and CDR2 SQIVND (reference sequence). This CDR3 comprises 13 residues. The CDR3: CASSPSGSYEQYF. CDR3 coding DNA: TGTGCCAGTAGTCCGTCAGGGTCCTACGAGCAGTACTTC.

The rearrangement links TRBV7-2 to TRBJ1-6; possibly TRBD1 for D (5 bases). CDR3 length: 19 amino acids. CDR1 is SGHTA and CDR2 is FQGNSA in the germline V gene. Trimming removed 4 bases at V and 5 bases at J, with 24 bases between. CDR3 sequence: CASSYNDPQEDNNNSPLHF. As DNA, the CDR3 is TGTGCCAGCAGCTATAACGACCCACAGGAAGACAACAATAATTCACCCCTCCACTTT. The whole variable domain, filled in from reference TRBV7-2 and TRBJ1-6, reads GAGVSQSPSNKVTEKGKDVELRCDPISGHTALYWYRQSLGQGLEFLIYFQGNSAPDKSGLPSDRFSAERTGGSVSTLTIQRTQQEDSAVYLCASSYNDPQEDNNNSPLHFGNGTRLTVT.

The chain employs TRBV4-3 and TRBJ1-5; maybe TRBD1 (6 bases). Germline V gene sequence: CDR1 LGHNA, CDR2 YSLEER. V gave up 0 bases and J gave up 6 bases, with 12 bases separating them. The CDR3 extends over 15 amino acids. The CDR3: CASSQDPGAGQPQHF. The CDR3 nucleotides read TGCGCCAGCAGCCAAGATCCAGGGGCGGGTCAGCCCCAGCATTTT.

This clone was seen just once. The J gene is TRBJ2-7, the V gene TRBV4-2; 7 bases are shared with TRBD2. Germline CDR1 is LGHNA and CDR2 is YNFKEQ. This CDR3 contains 17 residues. V lost 0 bases and J lost 4; bases outside the gene matches: 12. CDR3 coding DNA: TGTGCCAGCAGCCAAGATTGGGGGAGACTAGCAGGATACGAGCAGTACTTC. It specifies CASSQDWGRLAGYEQYF.

The chain uses TRBV25-1 and TRBJ2-7, with D uncertain. V was trimmed by 2 bases and J by 4 bases, leaving 6 bases between them. In germline, CDR1 is MGHDK, CDR2 SYGVNS. CDR3 size: 12 residues. For the CDR3, the DNA is TGTGCCAGCAGTGAAATCGGGTACGAGCAGTACTTC. Translating gives CASSEIGYEQYF.

This chain connects TRBV2 to TRBJ1-4; D perhaps matches TRBD1 (5 bases). There are 14 residues in the CDR3. Trimming stripped 11 bases from V and 5 bases from J, with 18 bases between. Germline assignment: CDR1 SNHLY and CDR2 FYNNEI. The CDR3 is CAGQDSTGNEKLFF. CDR3 nucleotide sequence: TGTGCCGGGCAAGACAGCACCGGAAATGAAAAACTGTTTTTT.

The chain recombines TRBV13 with TRBJ2-5; 7 bases align to TRBD1. The CDR3 has 16 amino acids. After removal of 4 bases from V and 2 bases from J, the junction contained 10 bases not matched to a gene. Looked up from germline, CDR1 is PRHDT and CDR2 is FYEKMQ (reference sequence). The CDR3 sequence is CASSYLNPGQQETQYF. The CDR3, as DNA: TGTGCCAGCAGCTATTTAAACCCGGGACAGCAAGAGACCCAGTACTTC.

This chain links TRBV19 with TRBJ1-6; 7 bases line up with TRBD1. The CDR3 is 15 residues long. The trim removed 7 bases at V and 4 bases at J, leaving 7 bases unmatched. Per the germline V gene, CDR1 is LNHDA and CDR2 is SQIVND (reference sequence). The CDR3 nucleotides are TGTGCCAGTATTGCAGGGGGAATTTATAATTCACCCCTCCACTTT. It yields the protein CASIAGGIYNSPLHF.

This chain links TRBV19 with TRBJ1-1; no definite D call. The CDR3 loop spans 16 amino acids. Germline CDR1 is LNHDA and CDR2 is SQIVND (reference sequence). Trimming cost V 5 bases and J 1 base, with 17 bases left between them. The CDR3 nucleotides are TGTGCCAGTAGTTCTACGACGGCGGGAAGGAACACTGAAGCTTTCTTT. Translation gives CASSSTTAGRNTEAFF.

The chain recombines TRBV9 with TRBJ1-3, with 7 bases fitting TRBD1. Germline CDR1 reads SGDLS; CDR2 reads YYNGEE. V trimming: 3 bases; J trimming: 3 bases; junction bases outside the gene matches: 6. The CDR3 totals 15 residues. The chain's CDR3 is CASSGTGAVGNTIYF. The CDR3 DNA sequence: TGTGCCAGCAGCGGAACAGGGGCGGTTGGAAACACCATATATTTT.

On this clone itself: Other DNA sequences in this sample translate to the same CDR3. The rearrangement joins TRBV27 to TRBJ2-1, with 7 bases matching TRBD1. From germline, CDR1 is MNHEY and CDR2 SMNVEV (reference sequence). CDR3 size: 13 residues. J gave up 4 bases and V 3 bases, and 0 bases lay outside the gene matches. CDR3 DNA sequence: TGTGCCAGCAGTTTGGGACAGTACAATGAGCAGTTCTTC. Translation gives CASSLGQYNEQFF.

The chain links TRBV14 to TRBJ2-5; 9 bases agree with TRBD1. Germline values: CDR1 SGHDN, CDR2 FVKESK. CDR3 length: 14 amino acids. V gave up 4 bases and J gave up 4 bases; unmatched junction bases: 4. CDR3 protein: CASSLMTGGETQYF. The DNA of the CDR3 is TGTGCCAGCAGCCTGATGACAGGGGGAGAGACCCAGTACTTC.

The chain joins TRBV9 to TRBJ2-7; the D gene is possibly TRBD2 (5 bases). CDR1 SGDLS and CDR2 YYNGEE come from the germline V gene. V lost 2 bases to trimming and J lost 1 base, with 13 bases between them. This CDR3 has 15 amino acids. In DNA, the CDR3 is TGTGCCAGCAGCGTGAGCGACTGGACTTCCTACGAGCAGTACTTC. This codes for CASSVSDWTSYEQYF.

This chain connects TRBV7-9 to TRBJ1-4; D is possibly TRBD1 (6 bases). The CDR3 has 13 residues. Deletions cut 5 bases from V and 6 bases from J, with 10 bases between. Germline-derived CDR1 and CDR2 are SEHNR and FQNEAQ (reference sequence). This CDR3 is CASSEGGDEKLFF. The CDR3 coding sequence is TGTGCCAGCAGCGAAGGGGGGGATGAAAAACTGTTTTTT.

This chain joins TRBV4-3 and TRBJ2-5, with D maybe TRBD2 (7 bases). From germline, CDR1 is LGHNA and CDR2 YSLEER. V gave up 0 bases and J gave up 5 bases, with 13 bases separating them. There are 15 residues in the CDR3. CDR3 sequence (DNA): TGCGCCAGCAGCCAAGAAAGGGGGGGCCGGGAGACCCAGTACTTC. Protein product: CASSQERGGRETQYF.

The rearrangement uses TRBV25-1 and TRBJ2-7; weak D call: TRBD2 (6 bases). Looked up from germline, CDR1 is MGHDK and CDR2 is SYGVNS. V was pared by 4 bases and J by 0 bases, with 16 bases between. The CDR3 sequence is 16 residues long. The CDR3 sequence: CASSGWTTGSSYEQYF. The CDR3 DNA follows: TGTGCCAGCAGTGGGTGGACGACCGGGAGCTCCTACGAGCAGTACTTC.

The DNA of the CDR3 is TGTGCCAGCAGCAAGCGTCCGGGACAGGGGGGAAAAGTCGCCTTGAACACTGAAGCTTTCTTT. This codes for CASSKRPGQGGKVALNTEAFF. The chain combines TRBV21-1 with TRBJ1-1; TRBD1, the table's D call, lacks a check against the DNA. TRBV21-1 is a known pseudogene. The CDR3 sequence is 21 residues long.

J is TRBJ1-5 and V is TRBV4-3; D is ambiguous. This CDR3 has 16 amino acids. CDR1 and CDR2 from the germline V gene are LGHNA and YSLEER. Trimming removed 0 bases from V and 7 bases from J, with 16 bases in between. CDR3 protein: CASSQEWGAGVQPQHF. The CDR3 nucleotides read TGCGCCAGCAGCCAAGAATGGGGTGCGGGAGTGCAGCCCCAGCATTTT.